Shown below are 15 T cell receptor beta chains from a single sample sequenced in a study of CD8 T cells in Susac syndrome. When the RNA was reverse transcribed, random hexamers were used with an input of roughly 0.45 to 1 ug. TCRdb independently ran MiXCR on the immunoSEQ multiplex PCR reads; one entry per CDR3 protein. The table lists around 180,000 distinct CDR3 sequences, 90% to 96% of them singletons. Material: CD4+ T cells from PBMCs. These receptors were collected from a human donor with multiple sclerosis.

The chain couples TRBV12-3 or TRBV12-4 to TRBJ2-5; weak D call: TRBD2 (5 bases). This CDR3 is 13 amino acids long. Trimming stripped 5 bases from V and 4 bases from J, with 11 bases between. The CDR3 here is CASSGGVGETQYF. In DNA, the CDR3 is TGTGCCAGCAGTGGAGGAGTGGGAGAGACCCAGTACTTC.

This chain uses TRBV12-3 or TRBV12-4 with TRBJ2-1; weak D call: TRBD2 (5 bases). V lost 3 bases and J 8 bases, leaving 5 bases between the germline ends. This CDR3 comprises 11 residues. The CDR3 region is CASSLRDEQFF. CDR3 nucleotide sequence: TGTGCCAGCAGTTTGAGGGATGAGCAGTTCTTC.

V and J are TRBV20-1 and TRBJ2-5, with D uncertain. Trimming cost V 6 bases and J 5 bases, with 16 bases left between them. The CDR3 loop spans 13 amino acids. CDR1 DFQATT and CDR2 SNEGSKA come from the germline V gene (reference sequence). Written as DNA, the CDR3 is TGCAGTGCGGCTTCTGGGCGCCTGGAGACCCAGTACTTC. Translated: CSAASGRLETQYF.

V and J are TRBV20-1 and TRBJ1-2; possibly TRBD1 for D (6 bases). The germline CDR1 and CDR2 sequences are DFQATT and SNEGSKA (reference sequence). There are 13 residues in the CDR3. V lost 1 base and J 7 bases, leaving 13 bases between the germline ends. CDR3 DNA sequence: TGCAGTGCTAGAGCGACAGGAGCCTTTGGCTACACCTTC. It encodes CSARATGAFGYTF.

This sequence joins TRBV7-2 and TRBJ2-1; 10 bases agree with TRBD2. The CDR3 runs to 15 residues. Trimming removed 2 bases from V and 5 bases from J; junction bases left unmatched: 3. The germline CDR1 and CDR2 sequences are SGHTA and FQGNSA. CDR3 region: CASSLLAGENNEQFF. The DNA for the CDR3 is TGTGCCAGCAGCTTACTAGCGGGGGAAAACAATGAGCAGTTCTTC.

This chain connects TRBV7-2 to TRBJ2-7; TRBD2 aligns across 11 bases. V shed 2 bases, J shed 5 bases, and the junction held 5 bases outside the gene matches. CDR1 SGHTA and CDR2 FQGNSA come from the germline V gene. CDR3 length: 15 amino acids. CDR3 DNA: TGTGCCAGCAGCTTAACCGGGACTAGCGGTAACGAGCAGTACTTC. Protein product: CASSLTGTSGNEQYF.

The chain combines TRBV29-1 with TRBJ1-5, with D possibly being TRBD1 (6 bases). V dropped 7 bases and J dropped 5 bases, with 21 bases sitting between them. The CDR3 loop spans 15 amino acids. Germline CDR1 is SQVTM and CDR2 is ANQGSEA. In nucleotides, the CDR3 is TGCAGCGCACTTCTCACCGGGGGCACCGATCAGCCCCAGCATTTT. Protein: CSALLTGGTDQPQHF.

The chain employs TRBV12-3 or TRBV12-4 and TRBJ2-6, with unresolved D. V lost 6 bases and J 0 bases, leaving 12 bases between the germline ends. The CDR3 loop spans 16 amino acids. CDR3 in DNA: TGTGCCAGCAGCACGTCCGAGAACTCTGGGGCCAACGTCCTGACTTTC. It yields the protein CASSTSENSGANVLTF.

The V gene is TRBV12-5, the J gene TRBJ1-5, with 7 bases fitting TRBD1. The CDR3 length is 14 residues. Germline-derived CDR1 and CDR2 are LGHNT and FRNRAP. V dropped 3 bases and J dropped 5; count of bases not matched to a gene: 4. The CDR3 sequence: CASGFDRADQPQHF. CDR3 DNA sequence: TGTGCTAGTGGTTTCGACAGGGCCGATCAGCCCCAGCATTTT.

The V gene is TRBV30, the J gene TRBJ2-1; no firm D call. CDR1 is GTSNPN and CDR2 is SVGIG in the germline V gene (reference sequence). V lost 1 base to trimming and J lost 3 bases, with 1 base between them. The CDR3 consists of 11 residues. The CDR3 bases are TGTGCCTGGAGTGACTACAATGAGCAGTTCTTC. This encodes CAWSDYNEQFF.

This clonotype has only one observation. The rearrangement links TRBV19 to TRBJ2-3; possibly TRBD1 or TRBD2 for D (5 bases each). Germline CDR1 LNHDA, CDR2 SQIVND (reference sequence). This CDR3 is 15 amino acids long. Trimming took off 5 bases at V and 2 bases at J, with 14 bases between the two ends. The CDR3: CASSSYGTPTDTQYF. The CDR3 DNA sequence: TGTGCCAGTAGTTCCTACGGGACCCCCACAGATACGCAGTATTTT.

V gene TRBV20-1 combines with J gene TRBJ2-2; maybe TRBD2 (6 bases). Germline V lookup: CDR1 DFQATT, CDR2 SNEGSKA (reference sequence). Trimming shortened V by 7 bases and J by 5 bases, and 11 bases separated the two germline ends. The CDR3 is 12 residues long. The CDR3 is CSVGRGTGELFF. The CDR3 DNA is TGCAGTGTCGGGAGAGGTACCGGGGAGCTGTTTTTT.

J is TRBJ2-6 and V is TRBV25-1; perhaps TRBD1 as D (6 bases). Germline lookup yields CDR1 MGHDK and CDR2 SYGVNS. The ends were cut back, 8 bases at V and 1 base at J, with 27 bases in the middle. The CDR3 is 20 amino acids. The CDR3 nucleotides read TGTGCCAGCCCCGGACCAGGGGACCCTTTCTCCCTTTCTGGGGCCAACGTCCTGACTTTC. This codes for CASPGPGDPFSLSGANVLTF.

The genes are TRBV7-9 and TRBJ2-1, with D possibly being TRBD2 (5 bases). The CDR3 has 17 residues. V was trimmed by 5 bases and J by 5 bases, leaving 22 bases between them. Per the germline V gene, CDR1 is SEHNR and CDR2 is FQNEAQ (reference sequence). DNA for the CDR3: TGTGCCAGCAGCACTCCCGGGGTTTGGACGGCACACAATGAGCAGTTCTTC. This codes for CASSTPGVWTAHNEQFF.

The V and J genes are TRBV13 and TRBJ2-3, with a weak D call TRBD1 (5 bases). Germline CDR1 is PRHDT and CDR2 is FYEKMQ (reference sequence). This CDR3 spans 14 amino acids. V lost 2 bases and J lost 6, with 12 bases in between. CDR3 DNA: TGTGCCAGCAGCTTATCCCCAGGGTTGGATACGCAGTATTTT. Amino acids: CASSLSPGLDTQYF. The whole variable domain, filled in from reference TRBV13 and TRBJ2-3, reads AAGVIQSPRHLIKEKRETATLKCYPIPRHDTVYWYQQGPGQDPQFLISFYEKMQSDKGSIPDRFSAQQFSDYHSELNMSSLELGDSALYFCASSLSPGLDTQYFGPGTRLTVL.